A single sample gave rise to the 13 T cell receptor beta chains below, sequenced in a study of T cells expressing NK-cell markers. Following a re-call of the 5' RACE reads, TCRdb has one entry per CDR3 protein and lacks DNA. The sample holds some 450,000 distinct CDR3 sequences. Sequencing was performed on blood T cells: a sorted CD56 or NKG2C T cell subset, CD4+ or CD8+ T cells, or bulk PBMC T cells (not recorded which). Receptors were obtained from a woman aged 18 to 75 in good health.

The V and J genes are TRBV6-2 or TRBV6-3 and TRBJ2-4; TCRdb returns TRBD2, unconfirmable since there is no DNA. In germline, CDR1 is MNHEY, CDR2 SVGEGT. The CDR3 runs 17 residues. This CDR3 reads CASTAGGPVVGKNIQYF.

The chain employs TRBV7-9 and TRBJ1-1; TCRdb indicates TRBD1, and absent DNA this call remains unverified. CDR3 length: 15 amino acids. CDR1 and CDR2 from the germline V gene are SEHNR and FQNEAQ (reference sequence). This CDR3 is CASSRRQGEGTEAFF.

The genes are TRBV20-1 and TRBJ2-1; TCRdb selects TRBD1, and the lack of DNA leaves this call unchecked. The germline gives CDR1 DFQATT, CDR2 SNEGSKA (reference sequence). CDR3 length equals 14 residues. This CDR3 is CSASFGARANEQFF.

The genes are TRBV5-1 and TRBJ1-1; TCRdb picks TRBD1, but there is no DNA to check that call. CDR3 length: 14 amino acids. From germline, CDR1 is SGHRS and CDR2 YFSETQ. The CDR3 loop is CASSLATGGPEAFF.

V gene TRBV4-1 combines with J gene TRBJ1-1. The CDR3 loop spans 13 amino acids. Germline lookup yields CDR1 MGHRA and CDR2 YSYEKL. The CDR3 sequence: CASSQNREGGAFF.

This chain connects TRBV10-3 to TRBJ2-5. The CDR3 is 14 amino acids. Germline assignment: CDR1 ENHRY and CDR2 SYGVKD. CDR3 region: CAIRADTGEETQYF.

This rearrangement joins TRBV5-6 to TRBJ2-5. CDR1 and CDR2 from the germline V gene are SGHDT and YYEEEE. The CDR3 runs to 12 residues. CDR3 region: CASSYMSVAQYF. Combining the CDR3 with reference TRBV5-6 and TRBJ2-5 gives the whole variable domain DAGVTQSPTHLIKTRGQQVTLRCSPKSGHDTVSWYQQALGQGPQFIFQYYEEEERQRGNFPDRFSGHQFPNYSSELNVNALLLGDSALYLCASSYMSVAQYFGPGTRLLVL.

J is TRBJ2-3 and V is TRBV5-1; the D call from TCRdb, TRBD1, cannot be confirmed without DNA. CDR1 is SGHRS and CDR2 is YFSETQ in the germline V gene. CDR3 size: 15 residues. The chain's CDR3 is CASSLGDRDTDTQYF.

The CDR3 protein is CASSVEGASYNEQFF. This chain links TRBV9 with TRBJ2-1; absent DNA, TCRdb's TRBD1 call cannot be checked. Germline CDR1 SGDLS, CDR2 YYNGEE. The CDR3 has 15 residues.

This chain joins TRBV7-2 and TRBJ2-1; the D call from TCRdb, TRBD1, cannot be confirmed without DNA. The length of the CDR3 is 15 residues. Germline loops: CDR1 SGHTA, CDR2 FQGNSA. The CDR3 protein is CASSLTPGAYNEQFF.

The rearrangement uses TRBV9 and TRBJ1-2; TCRdb calls TRBD1, which cannot be checked without DNA. Germline lookup yields CDR1 SGDLS and CDR2 YYNGEE. This CDR3 has 14 residues. The CDR3 sequence is CASSANGINYGYTF. The full variable domain, rest sourced from reference TRBV9 and TRBJ1-2, is DSGVTQTPKHLITATGQRVTLRCSPRSGDLSVYWYQQSLDQGLQFLIQYYNGEERAKGNILERFSAQQFPDLHSELNLSSLELGDSALYFCASSANGINYGYTFGSGTRLTVV.

This chain uses TRBV12-3 or TRBV12-4 with TRBJ1-3; TCRdb picks TRBD1, but there is no DNA to check that call. CDR3 length: 14 amino acids. The CDR3 is CASRVRDTGNTIYF.

This rearrangement joins TRBV29-1 to TRBJ2-7; the D call of TRBD1 rests on TCRdb alone, since no DNA is present to check it. CDR3 length equals 12 residues. Germline loops: CDR1 SQVTM, CDR2 ANQGSEA. CDR3: CSTRDRSYEQYF.